The clone carrying this TCR beta chain showed up just a few times. No antigen is known for it. This sample was taken from a study of beta chain features in type 1 diabetes. Study observations and caveats: The study found moderately but significantly shorter TCRB CDR3s in all four CD4+ subsets of Type 1 diabetes patients.

With 10 bases clipped from V and 0 bases from J, the junction kept 5 bases outside the gene matches. Germline CDR1 is LNHDA and CDR2 is SQIVND (reference sequence). The CDR3 is 13 amino acids. Expressed TCRB transcripts got sequenced, as all isolated RNA was reverse transcribed. The assay was immunoSEQ multiplex PCR, and TCRdb's table has in-frame clones only and misses some. There are 500,000 to 800,000 clones in the sample; about an eighth occur only once, and around 0.12% lies in the top ten. The chain employs TRBV19 and TRBJ1-1, with 7 bases fitting TRBD1. The sample comprised naive CD4+ T cells from blood. The TCR was taken from a man aged 25-40 years with type 1 diabetes. CDR3 nucleotide sequence: TGTGCCATTCGACAGGGATTGAACACTGAAGCTTTCTTT. As protein: CAIRQGLNTEAFF.